This TCR beta chain was found in a study of cytomegalovirus exposure and HLA in healthy donors. Study observations and caveats: In an earlier analysis, in roughly 600 donors, most V segments appeared productive either ~87% or ~30% of the time.

The germline V gene encodes CDR1 SEHNR and CDR2 FQNEAQ (reference sequence). This CDR3 comprises 15 residues. The V gene lost 4 bases and the J gene lost 2 bases, with 9 bases spanning the gap. Use of 60 Vbeta and 13 Jbeta primers characterized the PCR. The method was immunoSEQ multiplex PCR; TCRdb's version includes in-frame clones alone and lacks a portion of them. This listing includes about 130,000 clones. As concerns this clone: Its antigen is currently unknown.

This chain connects TRBV7-9 to TRBJ2-6; D call uncertain. The sample consisted of PBMCs. The receptor was derived from an older woman in good health and CMV-seronegative. Here the CDR3 reads CASSSPLTGANVLTF. The CDR3 DNA reads TGTGCCAGCAGCTCGCCACTGACTGGGGCCAACGTCCTGACTTTC.